Listed below are T cell receptor beta chains from one sample, sequenced in a study of identical twins. TCRdb reanalysed the 5' RACE reads using MiXCR and keeps one entry per CDR3 protein. The sample records roughly 150,000 distinct CDR3 sequences, under 4.5% being singletons. The source material was memory T cells sorted from blood. The receptors stem from a man in his late teens or twenties in good health. Both conserved end residues are part of each CDR3. Fields, in order: CDR3 length, V gene, clone size, D gene, J gene, CDR3 DNA, CDR3 protein. The D gene is left open where the match is weak. The size field reads how often the clone was seen (once, few, many) or a class if it is expanded.

cdr3_length: 12; v_call: TRBV5-1; clone_size: many; d_call: -; j_call: TRBJ1-2; cdr3_nt: TGCGCCAGCAGCACGGACATGGGTGGCTACACCTTC; cdr3_aa: CASSTDMGGYTF
cdr3_length: 15; v_call: TRBV7-2; clone_size: many; d_call: -; j_call: TRBJ2-5; cdr3_nt: TGTGCCAGCAGCTTAGCACCGGGACGGCAAGAGACCCAGTACTTC; cdr3_aa: CASSLAPGRQETQYF
cdr3_length: 15; v_call: TRBV7-2; clone_size: many; d_call: -; j_call: TRBJ1-5; cdr3_nt: TGTGCCAGCAGCTTAGCGCGGCAGGGAGGACAGCCCCAGCATTTT; cdr3_aa: CASSLARQGGQPQHF
cdr3_length: 14; v_call: TRBV3-1; clone_size: many; d_call: -; j_call: TRBJ2-3; cdr3_nt: TGTGCCAGCAGCCAAGATCGAAGTGCTTATACGCAGTATTTT; cdr3_aa: CASSQDRSAYTQYF
cdr3_length: 14; v_call: TRBV12-3/TRBV12-4; clone_size: many; d_call: -; j_call: TRBJ2-5; cdr3_nt: TGTGCCAGCAGTTTAGTGGGAAGGGGGGAGACCCAGTACTTC; cdr3_aa: CASSLVGRGETQYF
cdr3_length: 14; v_call: TRBV27; clone_size: many; d_call: -; j_call: TRBJ2-2; cdr3_nt: TGTGCCAGCAAGTACGGGGGGCTGGGCGGGGAGCTGTTTTTT; cdr3_aa: CASKYGGLGGELFF
cdr3_length: 17; v_call: TRBV5-1; clone_size: many; d_call: TRBD2; j_call: TRBJ2-1; cdr3_nt: TGCGCCAGCAGCTTGGAAAGGGGACTAGCGATAGGGAATGAGCAGTTCTTC; cdr3_aa: CASSLERGLAIGNEQFF
cdr3_length: 16; v_call: TRBV20-1; clone_size: many; d_call: TRBD1; j_call: TRBJ2-3; cdr3_nt: TGCAGTGCTAGAGGAGGGACAGGGCAGGGCATAGATACGCAGTATTTT; cdr3_aa: CSARGGTGQGIDTQYF
cdr3_length: 12; v_call: TRBV20-1; clone_size: many; d_call: -; j_call: TRBJ1-2; cdr3_nt: TGCAGTGCTGGGGGGACAAGCGTGGGCTACACCTTC; cdr3_aa: CSAGGTSVGYTF
cdr3_length: 14; v_call: TRBV12-3/TRBV12-4; clone_size: many; d_call: TRBD1; j_call: TRBJ1-1; cdr3_nt: TGTGCCAGCAGTCCCAGGACAGGAAACACTGAAGCTTTCTTT; cdr3_aa: CASSPRTGNTEAFF
cdr3_length: 13; v_call: TRBV29-1; clone_size: many; d_call: -; j_call: TRBJ2-2; cdr3_nt: TGCAGCGTTGCATGGGCTTACACCGGGGAGCTGTTTTTT; cdr3_aa: CSVAWAYTGELFF
cdr3_length: 12; v_call: TRBV5-1; clone_size: many; d_call: -; j_call: TRBJ2-3; cdr3_nt: TGCGCCAGCAGCCCGACACCAGATACGCAGTATTTT; cdr3_aa: CASSPTPDTQYF
cdr3_length: 15; v_call: TRBV14; clone_size: many; d_call: -; j_call: TRBJ2-7; cdr3_nt: TGTGCCAGCAGCCAAGCGGGGCAGGGTTTCTACGAGCAGTACTTC; cdr3_aa: CASSQAGQGFYEQYF
cdr3_length: 15; v_call: TRBV6-1; clone_size: many; d_call: -; j_call: TRBJ1-1; cdr3_nt: TGTGCCAGCACCATAAGTGGGGTCATGGACACTGAAGCTTTCTTT; cdr3_aa: CASTISGVMDTEAFF
cdr3_length: 13; v_call: TRBV5-1; clone_size: many; d_call: -; j_call: TRBJ2-1; cdr3_nt: TGCGCCAGCAGCTCAGCACATGGGGGTGAGCAGTTCTTC; cdr3_aa: CASSSAHGGEQFF
cdr3_length: 15; v_call: TRBV7-8; clone_size: many; d_call: -; j_call: TRBJ2-2; cdr3_nt: TGTGCCAGCAGCTTAGGGCGGATGAACACCGGGGAGCTGTTTTTT; cdr3_aa: CASSLGRMNTGELFF
cdr3_length: 14; v_call: TRBV2; clone_size: many; d_call: -; j_call: TRBJ1-1; cdr3_nt: TGTGCCAGCAGTGAAGCGCCCACCCCAGGGAGGGATTTCTTT; cdr3_aa: CASSEAPTPGRDFF
cdr3_length: 15; v_call: TRBV7-2; clone_size: many; d_call: -; j_call: TRBJ1-5; cdr3_nt: TGTGCCAGCAGCTTAGGAAGGGGTAGCAATCAGCCCCAGCATTTT; cdr3_aa: CASSLGRGSNQPQHF
cdr3_length: 16; v_call: TRBV5-5; clone_size: many; d_call: TRBD1; j_call: TRBJ1-2; cdr3_nt: TGTGCCAGCAGCTTGACCGGACAGGTTCCTCCGGATGGCTACACCTTC; cdr3_aa: CASSLTGQVPPDGYTF